This T cell receptor beta chain is drawn from a study of blood T cell repertoires in COVID-19. Study in general: T cells, B-cell-depleted T cells, or PBMCs supplied cDNA or gDNA.

Data came from immunoSEQ multiplex PCR; TCRdb stores just in-frame clones and leaves some out. The table lists a few hundred thousand clones, roughly 87% of them singletons. Trimming shortened V by 10 bases and J by 3 bases, and 21 bases separated the two germline ends. The CDR3 covers 15 residues. Germline CDR1 is LNHDA and CDR2 is SQIVND (reference sequence). The receptor was derived from a woman aged 50 to 60 who had recovered from COVID-19. The sample consisted of PBMCs or T cells enriched from blood (not recorded which). The rearrangement uses TRBV19 and TRBJ1-1; D unclear. The CDR3 protein is CATSSGTRGYTEAFF. The CDR3 DNA reads as TGTGCCACCTCCTCGGGAACACGAGGTTACACTGAAGCTTTCTTT.